Following are 28 T cell receptor beta chains from one sample sequenced in a study of cytotoxic CD8 clonotypes in ibrutinib-treated CLL. Produced via immunoSEQ multiplex PCR; TCRdb's table is partial and in-frame only. The table includes approximately 330,000 clones, approximately 80% detected once. Sequences were derived from PBMCs, sampled before ibrutinib treatment. Receptors originate from a human donor with chronic lymphocytic leukemia.

The chain is built from TRBV11-2 and TRBJ1-2; D remains unclear. V lost 3 bases and J 0 bases, leaving 14 bases between the germline ends. The germline CDR1 and CDR2 sequences are SGHAT and FQNNGV. This CDR3 spans 16 amino acids. The CDR3 DNA is TGTGCCAGCAGCTTTGGAAACGACATTACTAACTATGGCTACACCTTC. This encodes CASSFGNDITNYGYTF.

This chain joins TRBV7-9 and TRBJ1-2; D not certain. Trimming cost V 1 base and J 3 bases, with 9 bases left between them. This CDR3 has 14 amino acids. Germline CDR1 SEHNR, CDR2 FQNEAQ (reference sequence). Written as DNA, the CDR3 is TGTGCCAGCAGCTTAGGGGCACGGGACTATGGCTACACCTTC. It translates to CASSLGARDYGYTF.

The chain recombines TRBV5-8 with TRBJ1-5, with TRBD1 as a possible D gene (6 bases). The germline V gene encodes CDR1 SGHTS and CDR2 YDEGEE. The germline V and J ends were trimmed by 5 bases and 6 bases, with 9 bases remaining between them. The CDR3 is made up of 12 amino acids. CDR3 in DNA: TGTGCCAGCAGAGGGGGTGGTCAGCCCCAGCATTTT. This gives the protein CASRGGGQPQHF.

The chain recombines TRBV4-3 with TRBJ2-1; D gene ambiguous. Germline lookup yields CDR1 LGHNA and CDR2 YSLEER. With 5 bases removed from V and 4 bases from J, the gap between germline ends came to 9 bases. The CDR3 runs to 13 residues. CDR3 bases: TGCGCCAGCAGCGAGTATCTTTACAATGAGCAGTTCTTC. Translating gives CASSEYLYNEQFF.

The rearrangement links TRBV19 to TRBJ2-3, with 7 bases aligning to TRBD1. This CDR3 is 13 amino acids long. Germline CDR1 is LNHDA and CDR2 is SQIVND (reference sequence). Trimming cost V 9 bases and J 5 bases; bases outside gene matches: 8. CDR3 region: CASSEGALDTQYF. The CDR3 DNA reads TGTGCCAGCAGTGAGGGGGCCTTAGATACGCAGTATTTT.

The chain has TRBV7-9 and TRBJ2-7, with no clear D. Germline values: CDR1 SEHNR, CDR2 FQNEAQ (reference sequence). The V end lost 0 bases, the J end lost 5 bases, and 11 bases lay between the germline ends. The CDR3 is 14 residues long. As DNA, the CDR3 is TGTGCCAGCAGCTTAGCGAGCCCCCCGCACGAGCAGTACTTC. Amino acids: CASSLASPPHEQYF.

The chain combines TRBV19 with TRBJ1-1; D not certain. This CDR3 region has 12 residues. The V end was cut by 6 bases, the J end by 6 bases, with 11 bases between. CDR1 is LNHDA, CDR2 SQIVND, per germline (reference sequence). The CDR3 is CASSQIGSEAFF. CDR3 nucleotides: TGTGCCAGTAGCCAGATCGGGTCTGAAGCTTTCTTT.

The chain has TRBV4-2 and TRBJ1-4; a weak D match, TRBD1 (6 bases). The CDR3 consists of 15 residues. V was pared by 1 base and J by 2 bases, with 8 bases between. From germline, CDR1 is LGHNA and CDR2 YNFKEQ. The CDR3 DNA reads TGTGCCAGCAGCCAAGGTGACAGGACTAATGAAAAACTGTTTTTT. This encodes CASSQGDRTNEKLFF.

The chain joins TRBV10-3 to TRBJ1-5; D unclear. The CDR3 totals 16 residues. Germline V gene lookup returns CDR1 ENHRY and CDR2 SYGVKD. V lost 2 bases, J lost 1 base, and 12 bases lay in between. CDR3 sequence: CAISEAGKGSNQPQHF. DNA for the CDR3: TGTGCCATCAGTGAGGCGGGGAAAGGGAGCAATCAGCCCCAGCATTTT.

The chain joins TRBV13 to TRBJ2-1, with no clear D. CDR1 PRHDT and CDR2 FYEKMQ come from the germline V gene (reference sequence). V was trimmed by 5 bases and J by 5 bases, leaving 10 bases between them. The CDR3 is 13 residues long. The CDR3 here is CASSPQTDNEQFF. As DNA, the CDR3 is TGTGCCAGCAGCCCACAGACGGACAATGAGCAGTTCTTC.

CDR3 sequence (DNA): TGCGCCAGCAGTCCGGACAGGGGAACAGAGACCCAGTACTTC. This codes for CASSPDRGTETQYF. The chain couples TRBV5-1 to TRBJ2-5, with 9 bases aligning to TRBD1. The CDR3 has 14 amino acids. Trimming took 5 bases from V and 4 from J; bases not matched to a gene: 6. Germline loops: CDR1 SGHRS, CDR2 YFSETQ.

The rearrangement uses TRBV28 and TRBJ2-4; D tentatively fits TRBD1 or TRBD2 (5 bases each). The CDR3 loop spans 16 amino acids. The V and J ends lost 6 bases and 0 bases respectively, with 15 bases between them. Germline V gene data show CDR1 as MDHEN and CDR2 as SYDVKM. The CDR3 DNA follows: TGTGCCAGCAGCGCCCCAGGGACGGTAGCCAAAAACATTCAGTACTTC. This sequence encodes CASSAPGTVAKNIQYF.

The V gene is TRBV7-2, the J gene TRBJ2-3; D is unclear. Trimming left V 3 bases short and J 6 bases short, with 13 bases between. Looked up from germline, CDR1 is SGHTA and CDR2 is FQGNSA. The CDR3 consists of 14 residues. The CDR3 DNA is TGTGCCAGCAGCTTCGCCATTGGACCCGATACGCAGTATTTT. Amino acid sequence: CASSFAIGPDTQYF.

This clone has just a few counts. CDR3: CASTRPGGNYNEQFF. The CDR3 nucleotides read TGTGCCAGCACCCGCCCGGGAGGAAACTACAATGAGCAGTTCTTC. The V gene is TRBV7-9, the J gene TRBJ2-1; 7 nucleotides line up with TRBD2. From germline, CDR1 is SEHNR and CDR2 FQNEAQ (reference sequence). The CDR3 spans 15 residues. Unmatched junction bases numbered 9, after V lost 7 bases and J lost 3 bases. The whole variable domain, remainder taken from reference TRBV7-9 and TRBJ2-1, is DTGVSQNPRHKITKRGQNVTFRCDPISEHNRLYWYRQTLGQGPEFLTYFQNEAQLEKSRLLSDRFSAERPKGSFSTLEIQRTEQGDSAMYLCASTRPGGNYNEQFFGPGTRLTVL.

The chain's CDR3 is CSAALAGGGRSDTQYF. The CDR3, as DNA: TGCAGCGCTGCTCTGGCGGGAGGCGGGAGGAGCGATACGCAGTATTTT. The rearrangement joins TRBV29-1 to TRBJ2-3; 8 nucleotides match TRBD2. The CDR3 has 16 amino acids. V was clipped by 7 bases and J by 6 bases; unmatched bases: 18. Looked up from germline, CDR1 is SQVTM and CDR2 is ANQGSEA.

The chain couples TRBV4-3 to TRBJ2-7, with TRBD2 matching 9 bases. V shed 1 base, J shed 3 bases, and the junction held 4 bases outside the gene matches. From germline, CDR1 is LGHNA and CDR2 YSLEER. This CDR3 is 15 amino acids long. In DNA form, the CDR3 reads TGCGCCAGCAGCCAAGTTAGCGGGAGATTCTACGAGCAGTACTTC. It specifies CASSQVSGRFYEQYF.

The chain employs TRBV7-9 and TRBJ2-2; D remains unclear. Germline V lookup: CDR1 SEHNR, CDR2 FQNEAQ (reference sequence). Trimming removed 5 bases from V and 4 bases from J, with 17 bases in between. The CDR3 has 16 amino acids. The CDR3 bases are TGTGCCAGCAGCCAGCGTCGGGTCGCAGGCACCGGGGAGCTGTTTTTT. It yields the protein CASSQRRVAGTGELFF.

The J gene is TRBJ2-1, the V gene TRBV4-2; D remains unclear. Germline V gene data show CDR1 as LGHNA and CDR2 as YNFKEQ. V lost 2 bases and J lost 0, with 23 bases in between. This CDR3 comprises 20 residues. The CDR3 protein is CASSQQWARAFSSSYNEQFF. The CDR3 region has the DNA TGTGCCAGCAGCCAACAATGGGCGCGAGCGTTTAGTAGCTCCTACAATGAGCAGTTCTTC.

This clone came up a few times. The chain carries TRBV5-6 and TRBJ1-2, with D uncertain. The V end was cut by 0 bases, the J end by 3 bases, with 6 bases between. The CDR3 has 13 amino acids. Per germline, CDR1 SGHDT and CDR2 YYEEEE. CDR3 DNA sequence: TGTGCCAGCAGCTTGGGCGTGGACTATGGCTACACCTTC. Its translation is CASSLGVDYGYTF.

This sequence joins TRBV4-3 and TRBJ2-1, with 9 nucleotides matching TRBD2. This CDR3 has 16 amino acids. Germline V gene sequence: CDR1 LGHNA, CDR2 YSLEER. J gave up 6 bases and V 6 bases, and 12 bases lay outside the gene matches. The CDR3 nucleotides read TGCGCCAGCAGACTTGTGTGGCGGGAGGGCCCCAATGAGCAGTTCTTC. It encodes CASRLVWREGPNEQFF.

This chain links TRBV23-1 with TRBJ2-5; the D gene is possibly TRBD2 (5 bases). TRBV23-1 is designated an ORF whose function remains uncertain. Between the trimmed V and J ends, which lost 10 bases and 2 bases, there was a span of 20 bases. The CDR3 is 15 residues long. The CDR3 protein is CATLPPHGVQETQYF. In DNA form, the CDR3 reads TGCGCCACCCTCCCGCCCCACGGGGTACAAGAGACCCAGTACTTC.

The chain employs TRBV27 and TRBJ1-1; maybe TRBD1 (6 bases). The germline V gene encodes CDR1 MNHEY and CDR2 SMNVEV (reference sequence). The CDR3 is 15 residues long. Trimming removed 1 base from V and 4 bases from J, with 13 bases in between. The CDR3 DNA reads as TGTGCCAGCAGTTTATTTGGGGGGCTGGGCACTGAAGCTTTCTTT. Its protein product is CASSLFGGLGTEAFF.

This clone was counted only a few times. The chain uses TRBV6-7 and TRBJ1-1, with 7 bases matching TRBD1. TRBV6-7 is an ORF, with its function uncertain. J gave up 1 base and V 6 bases, and 8 bases lay outside the gene matches. The CDR3 totals 15 residues. The CDR3 DNA reads TGTGCCAGCAGCTCGGGGGGGACAGCGAACACTGAAGCTTTCTTT. Encoded protein: CASSSGGTANTEAFF.

The rearrangement links TRBV5-4 to TRBJ2-7, with D tentatively TRBD2 (5 bases). This CDR3 region has 14 residues. Per germline, CDR1 SGHNT and CDR2 YYREEE (reference sequence). V was trimmed by 4 bases and J by 2 bases, leaving 13 bases between them. This CDR3 reads CASSPGLSPYEQYF. In nucleotides, the CDR3 is TGTGCCAGCAGCCCTGGACTGTCTCCCTACGAGCAGTACTTC.

This clone was counted a few times. CDR3 loop: CASSLVWGNSYEQYF. The CDR3, as DNA: TGTGCCAGCAGCTTAGTCTGGGGTAACTCCTACGAGCAGTACTTC. The rearrangement uses TRBV7-2 and TRBJ2-7, with unresolved D. Germline lookup yields CDR1 SGHTA and CDR2 FQGNSA. This CDR3 has 15 amino acids. Trimming removed 1 base at V and 0 bases at J, with 10 bases between.

This chain's CDR3 is CAWSVLRGEGYTF. The CDR3 coding sequence is TGTGCCTGGAGTGTACTCAGGGGCGAAGGCTACACCTTC. This chain connects TRBV30 to TRBJ1-2; a weak D match, TRBD1 (6 bases). CDR3 length: 13 amino acids. CDR1 is GTSNPN, CDR2 SVGIG, per germline (reference sequence). The V and J ends lost 0 bases and 8 bases respectively, with 13 bases between them. The full variable domain, with the rest looked up from reference TRBV30 and TRBJ1-2, is SQTIHQWPATLVQPVGSPLSLECTVEGTSNPNLYWYRQAAGRGLQLLFYSVGIGQISSEVPQNLSASRPQDRQFILSSKKLLLSDSGFYLCAWSVLRGEGYTFGSGTRLTVV.

The rearrangement links TRBV5-4 to TRBJ2-3, with 10 bases lining up with TRBD1. Germline V gene data show CDR1 as SGHNT and CDR2 as YYREEE (reference sequence). CDR3 size: 14 residues. Unmatched junction bases numbered 2, after V lost 3 bases and J lost 4 bases. CDR3 amino acids: CASSSGQGADTQYF. In nucleotides, the CDR3 is TGTGCCAGCAGCTCCGGACAGGGGGCAGATACGCAGTATTTT.

The chain links TRBV6-1 to TRBJ2-7; 9 bases agree with TRBD1. Per germline, CDR1 MNHNS and CDR2 SASEGT. This CDR3 contains 15 residues. With 1 base clipped from V and 6 bases from J, the junction kept 7 bases outside the gene matches. The CDR3 coding sequence is TGTGCCAGCAGTGAAGACAGGGGGCTTAGCCTCGAGCAGTACTTC. Amino acid sequence: CASSEDRGLSLEQYF.